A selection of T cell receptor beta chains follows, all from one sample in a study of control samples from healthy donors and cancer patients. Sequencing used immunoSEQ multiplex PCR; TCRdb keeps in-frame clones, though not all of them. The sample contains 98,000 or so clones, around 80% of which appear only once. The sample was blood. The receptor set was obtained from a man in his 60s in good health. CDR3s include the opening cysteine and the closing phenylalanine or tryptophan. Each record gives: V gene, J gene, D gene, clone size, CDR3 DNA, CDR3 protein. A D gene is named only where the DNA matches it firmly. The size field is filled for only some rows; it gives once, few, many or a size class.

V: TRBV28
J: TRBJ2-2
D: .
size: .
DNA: TGTGCCAGCAGTTTTTACCCCTGGACAGACACCGGGGAGCTGTTTTTT
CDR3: CASSFYPWTDTGELFF

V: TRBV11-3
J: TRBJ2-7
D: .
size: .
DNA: TGTGCCAGCAGCTTCGGGTTCAGTGATTCACCCTACGAGCAGTACTTC
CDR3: CASSFGFSDSPYEQYF

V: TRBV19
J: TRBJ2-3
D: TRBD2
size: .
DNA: TGTGCCAGTAGTAAGTTAGCGGGTACAGATACGCAGTATTTT
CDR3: CASSKLAGTDTQYF

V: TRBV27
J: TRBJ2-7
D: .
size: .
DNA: TGTGCCAGCAGTTTACGGGGGGCAAGTCGGGGGCGGCCGTACAGCGAGCAGTACTTC
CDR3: CASSLRGASRGRPYSEQYF

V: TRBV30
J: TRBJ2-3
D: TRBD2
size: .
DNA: TGTGCCTGGCGACTAGCGGGAGGTGGGGGGTCGACAGATACGCAGTATTTT
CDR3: CAWRLAGGGGSTDTQYF

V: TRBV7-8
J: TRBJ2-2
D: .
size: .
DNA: TGTGCCAGCAGATGGGCAGCGAACACCGGGGAGCTGTTTTTT
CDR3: CASRWAANTGELFF

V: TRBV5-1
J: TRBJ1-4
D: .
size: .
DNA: TGCGCCAGCACGTCGGATCCAACTAATGAAAAACTGTTTTTT
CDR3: CASTSDPTNEKLFF

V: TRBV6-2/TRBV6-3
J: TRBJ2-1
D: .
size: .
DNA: TGTGCCAGCAGTTACGGGGGCCAGGCCGTCCACAATGAGCAGTTCTTC
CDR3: CASSYGGQAVHNEQFF

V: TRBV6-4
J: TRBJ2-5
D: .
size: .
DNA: TGTGCCAGCAGTCCTTCGGACAGCCAAGAGACCCAGTACTTC
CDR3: CASSPSDSQETQYF

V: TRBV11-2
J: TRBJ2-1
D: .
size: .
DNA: TGTGCCAGCAGCTTAGAAGGAGGTAGTGAGCAGTTCTTC
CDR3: CASSLEGGSEQFF

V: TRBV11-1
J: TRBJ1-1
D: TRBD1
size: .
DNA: TGTGCCAGCAGCTTAGAGGGACAGGTGACTGAAGCTTTCTTT
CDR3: CASSLEGQVTEAFF

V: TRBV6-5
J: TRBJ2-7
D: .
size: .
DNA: TGTGCCAGCAGTTACTCGCAAAGGGTCACCTACGAGCAGTACTTC
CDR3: CASSYSQRVTYEQYF

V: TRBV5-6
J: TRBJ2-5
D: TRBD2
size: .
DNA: TGTGCCAGCATCCTAAGCGGGGAACTACAAGAGACCCAGTACTTC
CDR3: CASILSGELQETQYF

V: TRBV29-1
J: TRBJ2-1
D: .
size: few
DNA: TGCAGCGGGACAGTCTACAATGAGCAGTTCTTC
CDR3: CSGTVYNEQFF

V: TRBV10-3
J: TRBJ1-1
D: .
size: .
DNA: TGTGCCATCAGTGAGTCGACGTTTAAGAACACTGAAGCTTTCTTT
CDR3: CAISESTFKNTEAFF

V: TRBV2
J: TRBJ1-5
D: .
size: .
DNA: TGTGCCAGCAGTGAGGGGAGTCAGCCCCAGCATTTT
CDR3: CASSEGSQPQHF

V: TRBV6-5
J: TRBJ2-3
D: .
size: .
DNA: TGTGCCAGCAGTTACGGGAGCGGTAGGGGTTCAGATACGCAGTATTTT
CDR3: CASSYGSGRGSDTQYF

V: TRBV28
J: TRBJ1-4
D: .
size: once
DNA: TGTGCCAGCAGTTACGAAGGGATCCTTAATGAAAAACTGTTTTTT
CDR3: CASSYEGILNEKLFF

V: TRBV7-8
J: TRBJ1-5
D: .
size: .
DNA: TGTGCCAGCAGCTTAGCGCAAACGGGGAGCAATCAGCCCCAGCATTTT
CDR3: CASSLAQTGSNQPQHF

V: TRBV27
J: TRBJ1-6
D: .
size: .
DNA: TGTGCCAGCAGGGAGGGAACGGGGGCTAGGTCCTATAATTCACCCCTCCACTTT
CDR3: CASREGTGARSYNSPLHF

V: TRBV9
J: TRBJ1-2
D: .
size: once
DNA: TGTGCCAGCAGCGAGGGCACTAACTATGGCTACACCTTC
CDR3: CASSEGTNYGYTF

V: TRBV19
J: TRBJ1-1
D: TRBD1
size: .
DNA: TGTGCCAGTAGTGGGGGACAGCCGAACACTGAAGCTTTCTTT
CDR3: CASSGGQPNTEAFF

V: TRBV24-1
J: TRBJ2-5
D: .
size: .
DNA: TGTGCCACCAGTGATTTGGGACCCCCAGAGACCCAGTACTTC
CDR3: CATSDLGPPETQYF

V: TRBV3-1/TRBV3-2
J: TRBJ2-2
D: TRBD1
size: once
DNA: TGTGCCAGCAGGCCCGGGACAGGGGACACCGGGGAGCTGTTTTTT
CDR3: CASRPGTGDTGELFF

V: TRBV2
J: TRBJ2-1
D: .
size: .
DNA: TGTGCCAGCAGTGAAGGGGATCTAAGGCAGTTCTTC
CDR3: CASSEGDLRQFF

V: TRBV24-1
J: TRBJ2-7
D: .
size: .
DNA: TGTGCCACCGAGGACAGCCAGTCCTACGAGCAGTACTTC
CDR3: CATEDSQSYEQYF

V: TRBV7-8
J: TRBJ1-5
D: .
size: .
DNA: TGTGCCAGCAGCCCCACCGGGACATCTAGCCAGCCCCAGCATTTT
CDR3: CASSPTGTSSQPQHF

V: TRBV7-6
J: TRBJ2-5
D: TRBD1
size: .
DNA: TGTGCCAGCAGTTACCGGGACAGGGGGAGCCAGTACTTC
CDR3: CASSYRDRGSQYF

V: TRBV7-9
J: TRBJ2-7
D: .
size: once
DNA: TGTGCCAGCAGCACGGACAGACCGTCCTACGAGCAGTACTTC
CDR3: CASSTDRPSYEQYF

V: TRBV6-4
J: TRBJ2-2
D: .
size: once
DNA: TGTGCCAGCAGTGACGCGGGCACCGGGGAGCTGTTTTTT
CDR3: CASSDAGTGELFF

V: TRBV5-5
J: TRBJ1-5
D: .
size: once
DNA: TGTGCCAGCAGCTTGGAGAGGGGGGCGGGTCAGCCCCAGCATTTT
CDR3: CASSLERGAGQPQHF

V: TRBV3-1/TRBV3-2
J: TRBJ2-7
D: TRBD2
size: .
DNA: TGTGCCAGCAGCCAAGAAGTTAGCGGGGGGGCCCCCTACGAGCAGTACTTC
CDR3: CASSQEVSGGAPYEQYF

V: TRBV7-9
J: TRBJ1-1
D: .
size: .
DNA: TGTGCCAGCAGCTTCAGAGGTCGCACTGAAGCTTTCTTT
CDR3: CASSFRGRTEAFF

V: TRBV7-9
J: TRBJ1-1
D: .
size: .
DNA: TGTGCCAGCAGCTTAGGTTCGTGGAGGGGTCCAGGGAGCACTGAAGCTTTCTTT
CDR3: CASSLGSWRGPGSTEAFF

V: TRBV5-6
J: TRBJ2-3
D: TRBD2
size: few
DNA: TGTGCCAGCAGCCCACTAGCGGGGTCCACAGATACGCAGTATTTT
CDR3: CASSPLAGSTDTQYF

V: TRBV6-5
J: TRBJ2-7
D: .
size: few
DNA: TGTGCCAGCATAGGGGGGGGGTCCTACGAGCAGTACTTC
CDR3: CASIGGGSYEQYF

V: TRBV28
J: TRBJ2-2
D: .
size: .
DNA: TGTGCCACGGAAGGGGCCGGGGAGCTGTTTTTT
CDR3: CATEGAGELFF

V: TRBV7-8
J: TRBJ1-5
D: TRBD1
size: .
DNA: TGTGCCAGCAGCTTGAGGGCAGGGGGCGCGAAGGGCAATCAGCCCCAGCATTTT
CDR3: CASSLRAGGAKGNQPQHF

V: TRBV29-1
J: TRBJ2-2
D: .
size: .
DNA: TGCAGCGTTCAGAGCGACACCGGGGAGCTGTTTTTT
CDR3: CSVQSDTGELFF

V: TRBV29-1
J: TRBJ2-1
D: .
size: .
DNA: TGCAGCGTTTATCTACAGGGACACAATGAGCAGTTCTTC
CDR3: CSVYLQGHNEQFF

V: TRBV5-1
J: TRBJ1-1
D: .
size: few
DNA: TGCGCCACACGTGGGGCGTACACTGAAGCTTTCTTT
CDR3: CATRGAYTEAFF